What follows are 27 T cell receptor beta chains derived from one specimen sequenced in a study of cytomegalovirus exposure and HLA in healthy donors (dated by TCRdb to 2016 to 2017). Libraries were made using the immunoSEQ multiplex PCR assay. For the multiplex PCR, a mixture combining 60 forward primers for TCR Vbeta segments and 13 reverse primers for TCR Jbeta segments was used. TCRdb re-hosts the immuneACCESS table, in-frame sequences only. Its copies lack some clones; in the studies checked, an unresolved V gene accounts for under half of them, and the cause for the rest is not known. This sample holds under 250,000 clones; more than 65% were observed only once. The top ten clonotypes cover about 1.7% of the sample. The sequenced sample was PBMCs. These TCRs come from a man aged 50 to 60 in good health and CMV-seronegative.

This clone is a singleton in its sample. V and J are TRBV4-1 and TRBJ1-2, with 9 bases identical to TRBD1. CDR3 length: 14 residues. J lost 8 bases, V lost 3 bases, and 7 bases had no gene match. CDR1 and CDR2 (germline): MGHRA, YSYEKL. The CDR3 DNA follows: TGCGCCAGCAGCCACCGGGGACAGGGAGTCGGCTACACCTTC. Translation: CASSHRGQGVGYTF.

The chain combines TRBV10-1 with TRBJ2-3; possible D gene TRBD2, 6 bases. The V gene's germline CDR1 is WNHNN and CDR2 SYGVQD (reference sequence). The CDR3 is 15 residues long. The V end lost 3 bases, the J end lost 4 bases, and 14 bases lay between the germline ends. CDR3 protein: CASSDSSGRSDTQYF. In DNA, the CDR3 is TGCGCCAGCAGTGATTCTTCAGGGAGGTCAGATACGCAGTATTTT.

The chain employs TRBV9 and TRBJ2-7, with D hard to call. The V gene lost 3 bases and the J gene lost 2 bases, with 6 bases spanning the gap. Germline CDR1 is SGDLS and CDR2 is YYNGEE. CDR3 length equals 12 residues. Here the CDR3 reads CASSDSTYEQYF. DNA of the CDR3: TGTGCCAGCAGCGATAGCACCTACGAGCAGTACTTC. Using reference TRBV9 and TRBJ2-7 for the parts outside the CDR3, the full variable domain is DSGVTQTPKHLITATGQRVTLRCSPRSGDLSVYWYQQSLDQGLQFLIQYYNGEERAKGNILERFSAQQFPDLHSELNLSSLELGDSALYFCASSDSTYEQYFGPGTRLTVT.

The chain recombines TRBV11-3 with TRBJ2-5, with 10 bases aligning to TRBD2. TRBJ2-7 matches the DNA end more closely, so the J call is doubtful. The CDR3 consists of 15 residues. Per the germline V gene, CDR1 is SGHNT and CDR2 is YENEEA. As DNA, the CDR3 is TGTGCCAGCAGCTTAGGGCTAGCGGGAGTCCACGAGCAGTACTTC. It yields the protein CASSLGLAGVHEQYF.

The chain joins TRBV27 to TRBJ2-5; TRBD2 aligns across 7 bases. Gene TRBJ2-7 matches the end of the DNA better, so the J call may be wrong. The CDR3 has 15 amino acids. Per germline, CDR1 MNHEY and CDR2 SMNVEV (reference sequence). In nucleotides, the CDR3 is TGTGCCAGCAGTTTAAGGCCTAGCGGCTCCTACGAGCAGTACTTC. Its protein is CASSLRPSGSYEQYF.

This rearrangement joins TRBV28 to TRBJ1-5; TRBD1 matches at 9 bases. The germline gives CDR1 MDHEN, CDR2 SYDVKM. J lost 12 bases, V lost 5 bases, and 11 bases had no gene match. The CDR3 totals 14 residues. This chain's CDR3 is CASSTSTGGEVQHF. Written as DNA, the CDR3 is TGTGCCAGCAGTACCTCGACAGGGGGAGAGGTCCAGCATTTT.

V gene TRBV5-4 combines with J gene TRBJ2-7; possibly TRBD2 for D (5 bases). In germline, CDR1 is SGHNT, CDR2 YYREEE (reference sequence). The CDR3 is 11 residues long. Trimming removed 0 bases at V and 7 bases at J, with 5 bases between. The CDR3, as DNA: TGTGCCAGCAGCTTGGGAGGGGAGCAGTACTTC. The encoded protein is CASSLGGEQYF.

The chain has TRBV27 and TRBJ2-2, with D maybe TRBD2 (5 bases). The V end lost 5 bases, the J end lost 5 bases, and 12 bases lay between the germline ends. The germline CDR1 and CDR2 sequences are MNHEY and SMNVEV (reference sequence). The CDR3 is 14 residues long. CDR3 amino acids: CASSQTTRTGELFF. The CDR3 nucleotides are TGTGCCAGCAGTCAGACTACGCGAACCGGGGAGCTGTTTTTT.

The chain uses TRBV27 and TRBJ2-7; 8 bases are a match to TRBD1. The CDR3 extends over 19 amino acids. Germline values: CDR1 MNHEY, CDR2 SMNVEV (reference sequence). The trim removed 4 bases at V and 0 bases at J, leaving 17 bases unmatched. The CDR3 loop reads CASSSLSSFRDRRSYEQYF. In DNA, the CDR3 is TGTGCCAGCAGTTCCCTATCGTCCTTCCGGGACAGGCGCTCCTACGAGCAGTACTTC.

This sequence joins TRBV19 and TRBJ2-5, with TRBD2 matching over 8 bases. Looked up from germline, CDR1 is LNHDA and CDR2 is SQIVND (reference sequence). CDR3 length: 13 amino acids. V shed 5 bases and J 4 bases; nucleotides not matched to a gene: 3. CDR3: CASSFGLAETQYF. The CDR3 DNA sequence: TGTGCCAGTAGTTTTGGACTAGCAGAGACCCAGTACTTC.

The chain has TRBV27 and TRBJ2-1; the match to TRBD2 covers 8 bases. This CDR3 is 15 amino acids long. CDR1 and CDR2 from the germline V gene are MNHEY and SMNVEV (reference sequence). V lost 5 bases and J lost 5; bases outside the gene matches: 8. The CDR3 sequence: CASSHGLAANNEQFF. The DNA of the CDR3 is TGTGCCAGCAGTCATGGACTAGCCGCCAACAATGAGCAGTTCTTC.

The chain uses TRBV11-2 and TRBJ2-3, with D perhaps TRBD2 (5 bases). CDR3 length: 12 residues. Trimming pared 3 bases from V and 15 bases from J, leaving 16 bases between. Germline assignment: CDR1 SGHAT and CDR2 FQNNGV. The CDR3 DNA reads TGTGCCAGCAGCTTCTCCGACTCCCTAGCCTATTTT. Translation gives CASSFSDSLAYF. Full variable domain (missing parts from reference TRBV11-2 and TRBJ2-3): EAGVAQSPRYKIIEKRQSVAFWCNPISGHATLYWYQQILGQGPKLLIQFQNNGVVDDSQLPKDRFSAERLKGVDSTLKIQPAKLEDSAVYLCASSFSDSLAYFGPGTRLTVL.

This CDR3 reads CASSYWAAREETQYF. The DNA for the CDR3 is TGTGCCAGCAGTTACTGGGCAGCGAGGGAGGAGACCCAGTACTTC. The rearrangement uses TRBV6-5 and TRBJ2-5, with a possible D match to TRBD2 (5 bases). CDR1 is MNHEY, CDR2 SVGAGI, per germline. The CDR3 runs to 15 residues. V was clipped by 1 base and J by 5 bases, with 14 bases between them.

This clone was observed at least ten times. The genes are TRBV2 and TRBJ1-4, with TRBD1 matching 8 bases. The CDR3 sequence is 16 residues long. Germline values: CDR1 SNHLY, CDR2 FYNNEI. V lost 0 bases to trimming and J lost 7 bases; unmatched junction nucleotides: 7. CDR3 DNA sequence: TGTGCCAGCAGTGAAGCGGGCGCAGGGGGCGGTGAAAAACTGTTTTTT. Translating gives CASSEAGAGGGEKLFF.

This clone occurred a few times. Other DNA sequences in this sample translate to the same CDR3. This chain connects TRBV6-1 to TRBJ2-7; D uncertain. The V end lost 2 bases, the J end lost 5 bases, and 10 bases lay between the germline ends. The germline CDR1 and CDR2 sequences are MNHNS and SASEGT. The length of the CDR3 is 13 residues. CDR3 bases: TGTGCCAGCAGTGAATTAGCCCTGAACGAGCAGTACTTC. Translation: CASSELALNEQYF.

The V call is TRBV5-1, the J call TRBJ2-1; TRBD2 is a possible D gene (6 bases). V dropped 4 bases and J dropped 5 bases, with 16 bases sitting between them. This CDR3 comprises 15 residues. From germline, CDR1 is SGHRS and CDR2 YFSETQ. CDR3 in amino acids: CASSPPASVNNEQFF. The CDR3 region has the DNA TGCGCCAGCAGCCCCCCGGCTAGCGTTAACAATGAGCAGTTCTTC.

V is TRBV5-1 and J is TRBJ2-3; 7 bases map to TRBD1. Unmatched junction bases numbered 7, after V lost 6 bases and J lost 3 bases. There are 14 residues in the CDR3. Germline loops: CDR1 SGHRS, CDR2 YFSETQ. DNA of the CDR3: TGCGCCAGCACCCCCGGGACAGTTACAGATACGCAGTATTTT. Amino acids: CASTPGTVTDTQYF.

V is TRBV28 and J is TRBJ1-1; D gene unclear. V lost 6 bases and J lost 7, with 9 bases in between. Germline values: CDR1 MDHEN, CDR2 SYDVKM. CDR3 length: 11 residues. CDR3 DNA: TGTGCCAGCAGAGCGGAATATGAAGCTTTCTTT. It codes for CASRAEYEAFF.

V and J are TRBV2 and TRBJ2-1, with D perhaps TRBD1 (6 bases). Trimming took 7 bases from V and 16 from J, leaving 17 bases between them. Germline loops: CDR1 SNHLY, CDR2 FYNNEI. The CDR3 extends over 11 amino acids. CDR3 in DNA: TGTGCCAGCAAAGTACGGGACAATAACTTCTTC. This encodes CASKVRDNNFF.

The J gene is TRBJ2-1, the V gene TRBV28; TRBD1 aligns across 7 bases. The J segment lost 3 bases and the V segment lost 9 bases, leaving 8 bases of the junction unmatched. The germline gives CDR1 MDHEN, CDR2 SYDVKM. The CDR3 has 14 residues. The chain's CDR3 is CASKTQGFYNEQFF. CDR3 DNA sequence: TGTGCCAGTAAAACACAGGGGTTCTACAATGAGCAGTTCTTC.

The CDR3 nucleotides are TGTGCCAGTTCCGGGACAGGTTATGGCTACACCTTC. This encodes CASSGTGYGYTF. The J gene is TRBJ1-2, the V gene TRBV28; 8 bases are shared with TRBD1. Germline V gene sequence: CDR1 MDHEN, CDR2 SYDVKM. V lost 9 bases to trimming and J lost 5 bases; unmatched junction nucleotides: 5. This CDR3 has 12 residues.

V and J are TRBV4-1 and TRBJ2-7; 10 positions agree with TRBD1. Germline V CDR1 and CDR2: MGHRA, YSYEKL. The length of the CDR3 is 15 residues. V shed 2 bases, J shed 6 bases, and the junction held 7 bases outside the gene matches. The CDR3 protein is CASSQPTGTGVEQYF. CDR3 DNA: TGCGCCAGCAGCCAACCGACCGGGACAGGGGTCGAGCAGTACTTC.

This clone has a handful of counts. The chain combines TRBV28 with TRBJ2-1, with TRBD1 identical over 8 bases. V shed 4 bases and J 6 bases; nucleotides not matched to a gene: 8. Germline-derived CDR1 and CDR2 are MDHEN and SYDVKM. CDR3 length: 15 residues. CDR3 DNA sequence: TGTGCCAGCAGTTCCCCGGACAGGGCACTCAATGAGCAGTTCTTC. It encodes CASSSPDRALNEQFF.

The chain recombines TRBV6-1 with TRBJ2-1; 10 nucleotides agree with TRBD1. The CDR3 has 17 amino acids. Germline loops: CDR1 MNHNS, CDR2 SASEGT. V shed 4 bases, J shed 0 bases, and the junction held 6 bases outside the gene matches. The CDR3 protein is CASSGTGTGDSYNEQFF. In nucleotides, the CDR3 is TGTGCCAGCAGTGGAACCGGGACAGGGGACTCCTACAATGAGCAGTTCTTC.

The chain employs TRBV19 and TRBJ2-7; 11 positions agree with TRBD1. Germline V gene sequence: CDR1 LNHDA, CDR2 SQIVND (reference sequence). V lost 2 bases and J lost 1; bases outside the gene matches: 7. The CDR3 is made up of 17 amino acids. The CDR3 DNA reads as TGTGCCAGTAGTATATACACCGGGACAGGGGGTTCCTACGAGCAGTACTTC. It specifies CASSIYTGTGGSYEQYF.

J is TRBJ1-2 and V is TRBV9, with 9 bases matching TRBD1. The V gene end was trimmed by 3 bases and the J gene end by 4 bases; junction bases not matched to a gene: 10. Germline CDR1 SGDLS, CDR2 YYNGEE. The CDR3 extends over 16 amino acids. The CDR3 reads CASSGRDREGSYGYTF. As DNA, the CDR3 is TGTGCCAGCAGCGGCCGGGACAGGGAAGGGTCCTATGGCTACACCTTC.

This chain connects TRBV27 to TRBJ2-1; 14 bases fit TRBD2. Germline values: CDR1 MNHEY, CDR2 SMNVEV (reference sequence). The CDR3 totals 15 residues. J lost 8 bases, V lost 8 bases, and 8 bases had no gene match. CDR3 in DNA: TGTGCCAGCCGACTAGCGGGAGGGATCGGGGATGAGCAGTTCTTC. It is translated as CASRLAGGIGDEQFF.